Listed here are 30 T cell receptor beta chains from one sample, sequenced in a study of blood T cells in healthy people across ages. It was with a sample-barcoded 5' primer and a J-beta primer mix that a second PCR of roughly 7 to 12 cycles was run. One entry per CDR3 protein, called by TCRdb with MiXCR from the 5' RACE reads. The sample contains about 730,000 distinct CDR3 sequences, 40% to 45% of which appear only once. The sample taken for sequencing was blood. These receptors were taken from a woman aged 55-70 years in good health.

The chain recombines TRBV3-1 with TRBJ2-1; 8 bases line up with TRBD1. Germline V gene sequence: CDR1 LGHDT, CDR2 YNNKEL (reference sequence). The length of the CDR3 is 17 residues. After removal of 1 base from V and 3 bases from J, the junction contained 8 bases not matched to a gene. As DNA, the CDR3 is TGTGCCAGCAGCCAAGCACTAGGACAGGGAATCTACAATGAGCAGTTCTTC. This codes for CASSQALGQGIYNEQFF.

This chain connects TRBV3-1 to TRBJ1-1; D gene unclear. This CDR3 is built from 12 residues. Trimming took off 3 bases at V and 0 bases at J, with 2 bases between the two ends. Germline assignment: CDR1 LGHDT and CDR2 YNNKEL (reference sequence). The CDR3 DNA is TGTGCCAGCAGCCACCTGAACACTGAAGCTTTCTTT. This codes for CASSHLNTEAFF.

The chain couples TRBV27 to TRBJ2-1; 8 positions match TRBD2. The ends lost 0 bases at V and 6 bases at J; junction bases unmatched: 10. CDR1 and CDR2 (germline): MNHEY, SMNVEV (reference sequence). The CDR3 length is 17 residues. CDR3 loop: CASSLSERGGISNEQFF. CDR3 nucleotides: TGTGCCAGCAGTTTATCGGAACGGGGGGGCATTTCCAATGAGCAGTTCTTC.

Concerning this clonotype: A single base separates this from a much larger clone, so it may be a read error. The chain joins TRBV29-1 to TRBJ2-4; D uncertain. The J call may be mistaken, given a closer DNA end match to TRBJ2-5. CDR1 is SQVTM, CDR2 ANQGSEA, per germline. The CDR3 sequence is 15 residues long. CDR3 in DNA: TGCGGCGTTGCAAGGTCAGAACAGCACCAAGAGACCCAGTACTTC. Encoded protein: CGVARSEQHQETQYF.

The table lists this clonotype with a few counts. The chain's CDR3 is CASSWSSGTRISYEQYF. The CDR3 nucleotides read TGCGCCAGCAGCTGGAGCAGCGGGACTAGGATTTCCTACGAGCAGTACTTC. J is TRBJ2-7 and V is TRBV5-1, with 8 bases lining up with TRBD2. The CDR3 is 17 amino acids. Per germline, CDR1 SGHRS and CDR2 YFSETQ. With 3 bases clipped from V and 1 base from J, the junction kept 12 bases outside the gene matches.

The J gene is TRBJ1-1, the V gene TRBV7-2, with D unresolved. This CDR3 has 12 amino acids. V lost 11 bases to trimming and J lost 0 bases, with 10 bases between them. From germline, CDR1 is SGHTA and CDR2 FQGNSA. The CDR3 loop reads CAGRQVNTEAFF. The CDR3 nucleotides read TGTGCCGGGAGGCAGGTGAACACTGAAGCTTTCTTT.

The rearrangement uses TRBV4-2 and TRBJ2-7; D is unclear. Germline loops: CDR1 LGHNA, CDR2 YNFKEQ. The CDR3 extends over 15 amino acids. V lost 1 base to trimming and J lost 0 bases, with 10 bases between them. CDR3: CASSQGGSFSYEQYF. The CDR3 nucleotides read TGTGCCAGCAGCCAAGGGGGTAGCTTCTCCTACGAGCAGTACTTC.

The table lists this clonotype with a few counts. The chain joins TRBV25-1 to TRBJ2-3, with TRBD1 as a possible D gene (5 bases). Germline CDR1 and CDR2: MGHDK and SYGVNS. The ends were cut back, 2 bases at V and 4 bases at J, with 10 bases in the middle. This CDR3 contains 14 residues. The CDR3 sequence is CASSEQGSADTQYF. The CDR3 nucleotides are TGTGCCAGCAGTGAACAGGGTTCAGCAGATACGCAGTATTTT.

V usage is TRBV7-2 and J usage is TRBJ2-3; possible D gene TRBD2, 6 bases. CDR1 and CDR2 from the germline V gene are SGHTA and FQGNSA. The CDR3 covers 16 residues. V lost 3 bases to trimming and J lost 2 bases, with 15 bases between them. Here the CDR3 reads CASSFRAGSSTDTQYF. CDR3 nucleotides: TGTGCCAGCAGCTTTAGAGCGGGCTCTTCCACAGATACGCAGTATTTT.

The gene calls are TRBV7-9 and TRBJ1-6; possibly TRBD1 for D (6 bases). This CDR3 has 17 amino acids. Germline CDR1 is SEHNR and CDR2 is FQNEAQ (reference sequence). V was clipped by 4 bases and J by 0 bases, with 13 bases between them. The CDR3 DNA sequence: TGTGCCAGCAGCTCCGAAGCAGGGGTCTCCTATAATTCACCCCTCCACTTT. It is translated as CASSSEAGVSYNSPLHF.

V gene TRBV7-2 combines with J gene TRBJ1-2; 9 bases are a match to TRBD1. CDR3 length: 16 residues. The J segment lost 2 bases and the V segment lost 8 bases, leaving 12 bases of the junction unmatched. Germline V gene data show CDR1 as SGHTA and CDR2 as FQGNSA. The CDR3 here is CASGSSPGTGNYGYTF. In DNA form, the CDR3 reads TGTGCCAGCGGCTCAAGTCCCGGGACAGGGAACTATGGCTACACCTTC.

This clonotype has a count of ten or more. This sequence joins TRBV9 and TRBJ2-5, with D possibly matching TRBD1 (6 bases). The CDR3 is made up of 14 amino acids. V was pared by 0 bases and J by 4 bases, with 10 bases between. Per germline, CDR1 SGDLS and CDR2 YYNGEE. The DNA for the CDR3 is TGTGCCAGCAGCGTAGGGCAGGGGCGAGAGACCCAGTACTTC. The encoded protein is CASSVGQGRETQYF. Based on the CDR3 plus reference TRBV9 and TRBJ2-5, the full variable domain is DSGVTQTPKHLITATGQRVTLRCSPRSGDLSVYWYQQSLDQGLQFLIQYYNGEERAKGNILERFSAQQFPDLHSELNLSSLELGDSALYFCASSVGQGRETQYFGPGTRLLVL.

CDR3 sequence: CSARDLLGGLVYNEQFF. CDR3 nucleotide sequence: TGCAGTGCTAGAGACCTCCTAGGGGGTCTTGTCTACAATGAGCAGTTCTTC. This rearrangement joins TRBV20-1 to TRBJ2-1; D is perhaps TRBD1 (6 bases). Germline V gives CDR1 DFQATT, CDR2 SNEGSKA (reference sequence). V dropped 0 bases and J dropped 3 bases, with 18 bases sitting between them. This CDR3 spans 17 amino acids.

The sample holds a few counts of this clonotype. A single base separates this from a much larger clone, so it may be a read error. This chain uses TRBV6-2 or TRBV6-3 with TRBJ2-5; the match to TRBD2 covers 7 bases. Germline V gene sequence: CDR1 MNHEY, CDR2 SVGEGT. V was clipped by 6 bases and J by 2 bases; unmatched bases: 9. The CDR3 is 15 residues long. CDR3 sequence (DNA): TGTGCCAGCAGATGGGCCAGCGGGGCACAAGAGACCCAGTACTTC. It specifies CASRWASGAQETQYF.

This clonotype has only a few counts. J is TRBJ2-7 and V is TRBV15; 9 nucleotides agree with TRBD1. V shed 5 bases and J 2 bases; nucleotides not matched to a gene: 10. The CDR3 is 16 amino acids. The germline gives CDR1 LNHNV, CDR2 YYDKDF (reference sequence). This CDR3 reads CATSAGTGFRTYEQYF. The DNA for the CDR3 is TGTGCCACCAGCGCAGGGACAGGGTTCAGAACCTACGAGCAGTACTTC.

The CDR3, as DNA: TGCAGTGCTAATGCCCAGGGGCGCACAGATACGCAGTATTTT. Its protein is CSANAQGRTDTQYF. The chain couples TRBV20-1 to TRBJ2-3, with a possible D match to TRBD1 (6 bases). The CDR3 contains 14 residues. The germline CDR1 and CDR2 sequences are DFQATT and SNEGSKA (reference sequence). Trimming stripped 4 bases from V and 1 base from J, with 12 bases between.

This clonotype was counted ten times or more. V and J are TRBV6-2 or TRBV6-3 and TRBJ2-1; tentative D call: TRBD2 (5 bases). The CDR3 runs 16 residues. The V end lost 0 bases, the J end lost 0 bases, and 9 bases lay between the germline ends. Germline V CDR1 and CDR2: MNHEY, SVGEGT. CDR3 DNA: TGTGCCAGCAGTTACTCGGAGCGGAGCTCCTACAATGAGCAGTTCTTC. This sequence encodes CASSYSERSSYNEQFF.

Note on this clonotype: An end of the junction differs from the germline gene, which may be a read error. J is TRBJ2-1 and V is TRBV3-1, with D possibly being TRBD2 (5 bases). CDR3 length equals 16 residues. CDR1 and CDR2 from the germline V gene are LGHDT and YNNKEL (reference sequence). CDR3 sequence: CASSQGTLDSYSEQFF. CDR3 sequence (DNA): TGTGCCAGCAGCCAAGGGACTCTTGACTCCTACAGTGAGCAGTTCTTC.

The V and J genes are TRBV12-3 or TRBV12-4 and TRBJ1-2; 8 nucleotides align to TRBD1. With 7 bases clipped from V and 4 bases from J, the junction kept 8 bases outside the gene matches. This CDR3 has 14 residues. For the CDR3, the DNA is TGTGCCAGCATGATGGGACAGGCGATCTATGGCTACACCTTC. Protein product: CASMMGQAIYGYTF.

This clonotype was seen at least ten times. The J gene is TRBJ2-3, the V gene TRBV4-2; 7 bases agree with TRBD2. The CDR3 runs 14 residues. Trimming removed 0 bases from V and 8 bases from J; junction bases left unmatched: 5. Per the germline V gene, CDR1 is LGHNA and CDR2 is YNFKEQ. The CDR3 DNA follows: TGTGCCAGCAGCCAAGATCTAACGGGGGGTACGCAGTATTTT. Translating gives CASSQDLTGGTQYF.

The rearrangement uses TRBV7-7 and TRBJ2-5; TRBD1 matches 11 bases. The germline CDR1 and CDR2 sequences are SSHAT and FNYEAQ (reference sequence). The CDR3 loop spans 18 amino acids. The V gene end was trimmed by 3 bases and the J gene end by 4 bases; junction bases not matched to a gene: 13. The CDR3 DNA follows: TGTGCCAGCAGCTTTTGGACAGGGGGCTCGGTAGCGGGAGAGACCCAGTACTTC. Protein product: CASSFWTGGSVAGETQYF.

The chain joins TRBV6-6 to TRBJ2-1; no reliable D call. V shed 2 bases and J shed 6 bases, with 8 bases lying between them. This CDR3 has 13 amino acids. Germline CDR1 and CDR2: MNHNY and SVGAGI (reference sequence). In nucleotides, the CDR3 is TGTGCCAGCAGTTACACGTTGATCAATGAGCAGTTCTTC. It encodes CASSYTLINEQFF.

In this sample, this clonotype turned up once. The junction departs from the called germline gene at one end, perhaps through a read error. The J gene is TRBJ2-5, the V gene TRBV28; D may correspond to TRBD1 or TRBD2 (5 bases each). The CDR3 covers 11 residues. From germline, CDR1 is MDHEN and CDR2 SYDVKM. Written as DNA, the CDR3 is TGTGCCAGCAGTTTGGGGGAGAACCAGTACTTC. This sequence encodes CASSLGENQYF.

There are a few counts of this clonotype. The chain has TRBV6-5 and TRBJ1-5; no firm D call. Germline V gene sequence: CDR1 MNHEY, CDR2 SVGAGI. This CDR3 is built from 13 residues. Trimming took off 6 bases at V and 5 bases at J, with 11 bases between the two ends. The CDR3 DNA reads as TGTGCCAGCAGCCCGATGATCCATCAGCCCCAGCATTTT. Translation gives CASSPMIHQPQHF.

The J gene is TRBJ2-5, the V gene TRBV5-1, with 9 bases that match TRBD2. The CDR3 runs 19 residues. Trimming cost V 4 bases and J 1 base; bases outside gene matches: 17. The V gene's germline CDR1 is SGHRS and CDR2 YFSETQ. The CDR3 DNA reads TGCGCCAGCAGCCCGGCCCCTAGCGGGGCCACCGTCTTCCAAGAGACCCAGTACTTC. Its protein is CASSPAPSGATVFQETQYF.

The chain is built from TRBV9 and TRBJ2-1; the D is unclear. The CDR3 runs to 13 residues. Trimming removed 3 bases at V and 5 bases at J, with 9 bases between. CDR1 is SGDLS and CDR2 is YYNGEE in the germline V gene. CDR3 region: CASSGASNNEQFF. The CDR3, as DNA: TGTGCCAGCAGCGGAGCCAGTAACAATGAGCAGTTCTTC.

This rearrangement joins TRBV7-2 to TRBJ1-5; no firm D call. The CDR3 consists of 14 residues. Germline assignment: CDR1 SGHTA and CDR2 FQGNSA. Trimming took off 3 bases at V and 3 bases at J, with 9 bases between the two ends. The CDR3, as DNA: TGTGCCAGCAGCTTGACGGCCTACAATCAGCCCCAGCATTTT. Translating gives CASSLTAYNQPQHF.

The chain uses TRBV5-1 and TRBJ2-5; 7 nucleotides agree with TRBD1. Germline CDR1 and CDR2: SGHRS and YFSETQ. The V and J ends lost 8 bases and 0 bases, in that order; junction bases with no gene match: 10. The CDR3 totals 15 residues. The CDR3 protein is CASSGQQNHQETQYF. In DNA form, the CDR3 reads TGCGCCAGTTCGGGACAGCAAAATCACCAAGAGACCCAGTACTTC.

The rearrangement uses TRBV3-1 and TRBJ2-7; TRBD1 is a possible D gene (6 bases). The CDR3 runs to 15 residues. The germline V and J ends were trimmed by 3 bases and 6 bases, with 18 bases remaining between them. Germline CDR1 and CDR2: LGHDT and YNNKEL (reference sequence). This CDR3 is CASSQDGGAGVEQYF. Here the CDR3 DNA reads TGTGCCAGCAGCCAGGACGGTGGGGCAGGGGTCGAGCAGTACTTC.

Ten or more counts support this clonotype. This rearrangement joins TRBV29-1 to TRBJ2-1; weak D call: TRBD2 (6 bases). The CDR3 consists of 14 residues. Per germline, CDR1 SQVTM and CDR2 ANQGSEA. Trimming took 4 bases from V and 3 from J, leaving 13 bases between them. For the CDR3, the DNA is TGCAGCGTTGTGTCTAGCGTGAACTACAATGAGCAGTTCTTC. Protein product: CSVVSSVNYNEQFF.